This T cell receptor (beta chain) was observed in a study of blood T cell repertoires in COVID-19. Study-level information: The cDNA or gDNA used as material had been derived from T cells, B-cell-depleted T cells, or PBMCs.

As handled by the study authors: The authors estimated nucleated cell counts from reference gene primer amplification. The assay was immunoSEQ multiplex PCR, and TCRdb's table has in-frame clones only and misses some. Clone size and the V and J calls come from that table; the DNA yielded D and trimming. Of 150,000 to 200,000 clones in the sample, roughly 87% were seen once. The receptor's source is a woman in her forties or fifties with acute or convalescent COVID-19. Source material: peripheral blood.

As DNA, the CDR3 is TGTGCCAGCAGCCTACCAGGGGTTGGTCCTACAGATACGCAGTATTTT. Translation: CASSLPGVGPTDTQYF. This chain uses TRBV7-6 with TRBJ2-3; D is possibly TRBD1 (6 bases). The CDR3 has 16 amino acids. The V end was cut by 5 bases, the J end by 3 bases, with 18 bases between. The germline V gene has CDR1 SGHVS and CDR2 FNYEAQ.